The next 2 T cell receptor beta chains were all read from a single sample in a study of blood T cells in healthy people across ages. Primed by a sample-barcoded 5' primer and a J-beta primer mix, a second PCR proceeded for roughly 6 to 12 cycles. TCRdb re-called the 5' RACE reads with MiXCR, one entry per CDR3 protein. The table lists 1,500,000 or so distinct CDR3 sequences, almost 60% of them singletons, with over 6.5% in the top ten. The specimen sequenced was blood. Receptors originate from a man between 18 and 29 years old in good health.

The chain employs TRBV4-1 and TRBJ2-5; 7 nucleotides align to TRBD2. The J call may be incorrect, as the DNA end agrees better with TRBJ2-7. Germline loops: CDR1 MGHRA, CDR2 YSYEKL. The CDR3 consists of 15 residues. The CDR3 nucleotides are TGCGCCAGCAGCCAAGGGCCTAGCGGCCGAGGCGAGCAGTACTTC. It specifies CASSQGPSGRGEQYF.

V and J are TRBV4-3 and TRBJ2-1; tentative D call: TRBD2 (5 bases). With 1 base removed from V and 5 bases from J, the gap between germline ends came to 12 bases. The CDR3 runs 15 residues. Germline V gene lookup returns CDR1 LGHNA and CDR2 YSLEER. Written as DNA, the CDR3 is TGCGCCAGCAGCCAAGGACCGGGGTCCCACAATGAGCAGTTCTTC. Translation: CASSQGPGSHNEQFF.